Following are 10 T cell receptor beta chains from one sample sequenced in a study of OX40 agonist ivuxolimab in advanced cancers. Here immunoSEQ multiplex PCR was the method, and the copy in TCRdb shows in-frame clones only, minus some. This sample has tens of thousands of clones; 85% to 90% occur once, and the top ten carry less than 2.5%. The specimen was CD4+ or CD8+ T cells sorted from blood, collected in a trial of the OX40 agonist ivuxolimab. These receptor sequences come from an adult with an advanced solid tumor such as melanoma, head and neck, liver or kidney cancer.

The chain recombines TRBV6-6 with TRBJ2-7, with 12 bases lining up with TRBD2. In germline, CDR1 is MNHNY, CDR2 SVGAGI (reference sequence). CDR3 length: 15 amino acids. V shed 9 bases and J 0 bases; nucleotides not matched to a gene: 6. The CDR3 here is CASRTSGANSYEQYF. In nucleotides, the CDR3 is TGTGCCAGTAGGACTAGCGGGGCTAACTCCTACGAGCAGTACTTC.

This chain uses TRBV6-1 with TRBJ2-2; D is undetermined. The CDR3 spans 13 residues. With 5 bases removed from V and 4 bases from J, the gap between germline ends came to 8 bases. Germline V CDR1 and CDR2: MNHNS, SASEGT. The chain's CDR3 is CASSITATGELFF. CDR3 in DNA: TGTGCCAGCAGTATTACAGCCACCGGGGAGCTGTTTTTT.

This chain links TRBV7-2 with TRBJ1-1; 8 positions agree with TRBD1. Germline values: CDR1 SGHTA, CDR2 FQGNSA. V was pared by 5 bases and J by 4 bases, with 3 bases of the junction left unmatched. CDR3 length: 13 residues. DNA of the CDR3: TGTGCCAGCAGCGTTACAGGGGGCACTGAAGCTTTCTTT. Amino acid sequence: CASSVTGGTEAFF.

This chain connects TRBV5-6 to TRBJ2-5; possible D gene TRBD2, 5 bases. The V gene lost 1 base and the J gene lost 5 bases, with 9 bases spanning the gap. The length of the CDR3 is 13 residues. CDR1 and CDR2 (germline): SGHDT, YYEEEE. The CDR3 DNA follows: TGTGCCAGCAGCTTGAGGACGGGGGAGACCCAGTACTTC. It specifies CASSLRTGETQYF.

The genes are TRBV5-1 and TRBJ2-3; D uncertain. Trimming took 3 bases from V and 2 from J, leaving 13 bases between them. The germline V gene has CDR1 SGHRS and CDR2 YFSETQ. This CDR3 region has 15 residues. The CDR3 region is CASSYSTDLTDTQYF. The CDR3 coding sequence is TGCGCCAGCAGCTATTCGACGGACCTCACAGATACGCAGTATTTT.

This chain uses TRBV29-1 with TRBJ1-4; D remains ambiguous. Germline V gene lookup returns CDR1 SQVTM and CDR2 ANQGSEA. The CDR3 totals 15 residues. V gave up 4 bases and J gave up 0 bases, with 12 bases separating them. CDR3: CSVAPYGATNEKLFF. CDR3 in DNA: TGCAGCGTTGCCCCTTACGGTGCAACTAATGAAAAACTGTTTTTT. The full variable domain, in which reference TRBV29-1 and TRBJ1-4 provide the parts outside the CDR3, is SAVISQKPSRDICQRGTSLTIQCQVDSQVTMMFWYRQQPGQSLTLIATANQGSEATYESGFVIDKFPISRPNLTFSTLTVSNMSPEDSSIYLCSVAPYGATNEKLFFGSGTQLSVL.

V and J are TRBV7-9 and TRBJ2-7; 8 bases are shared with TRBD1. Germline-derived CDR1 and CDR2 are SEHNR and FQNEAQ (reference sequence). This CDR3 is 14 amino acids long. Trimming cost V 2 bases and J 5 bases; bases outside gene matches: 5. The CDR3 protein is CASSLSRGLDEQYF. CDR3 bases: TGTGCCAGCAGCTTATCCAGGGGGCTAGACGAGCAGTACTTC.

The V and J genes are TRBV11-2 and TRBJ1-5, with D possibly matching TRBD1 (5 bases). Trimming stripped 4 bases from V and 3 bases from J, with 16 bases between. The CDR3 sequence is 16 residues long. CDR1 is SGHAT and CDR2 is FQNNGV in the germline V gene. The CDR3 region is CASSSRSGGDNQPQHF. CDR3 in DNA: TGTGCCAGCAGCTCCCGGTCTGGGGGAGACAATCAGCCCCAGCATTTT. Looking up the rest from reference TRBV11-2 and TRBJ1-5 gives the full variable domain: EAGVAQSPRYKIIEKRQSVAFWCNPISGHATLYWYQQILGQGPKLLIQFQNNGVVDDSQLPKDRFSAERLKGVDSTLKIQPAKLEDSAVYLCASSSRSGGDNQPQHFGDGTRLSIL.

This clone was found a few times. The V and J genes are TRBV2 and TRBJ1-2; 7 nucleotides match TRBD1. The germline V gene encodes CDR1 SNHLY and CDR2 FYNNEI. The CDR3 is 13 residues long. The V gene end was trimmed by 7 bases and the J gene end by 8 bases; junction bases not matched to a gene: 10. The CDR3 protein is CASIDQGERGYTF. Here the CDR3 DNA reads TGTGCCAGCATCGATCAGGGGGAGAGAGGCTACACCTTC.

This sequence joins TRBV7-6 and TRBJ2-7; perhaps D is TRBD1 or TRBD2 (5 bases each). CDR3 size: 16 residues. With 5 bases removed from V and 2 bases from J, the gap between germline ends came to 19 bases. Germline CDR1 is SGHVS and CDR2 is FNYEAQ. The DNA for the CDR3 is TGTGCCAGCAGCCCTATCCGGGGACGGATTACCTACGAGCAGTACTTC. It yields the protein CASSPIRGRITYEQYF.